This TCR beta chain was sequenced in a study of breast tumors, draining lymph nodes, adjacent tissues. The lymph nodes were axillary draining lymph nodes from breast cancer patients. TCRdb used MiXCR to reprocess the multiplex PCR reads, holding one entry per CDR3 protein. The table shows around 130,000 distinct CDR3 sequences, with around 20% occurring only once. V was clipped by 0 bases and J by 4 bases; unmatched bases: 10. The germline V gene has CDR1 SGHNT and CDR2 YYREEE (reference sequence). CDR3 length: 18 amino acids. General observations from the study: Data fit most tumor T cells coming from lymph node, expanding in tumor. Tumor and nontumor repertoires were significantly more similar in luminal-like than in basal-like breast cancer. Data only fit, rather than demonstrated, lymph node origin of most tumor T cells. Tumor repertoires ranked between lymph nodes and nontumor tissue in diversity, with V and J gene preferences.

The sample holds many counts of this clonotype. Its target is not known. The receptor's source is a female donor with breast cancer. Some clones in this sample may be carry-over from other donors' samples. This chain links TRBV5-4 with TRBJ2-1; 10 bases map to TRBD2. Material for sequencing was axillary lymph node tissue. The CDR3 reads CASSLVSGGAAWYNEQFF. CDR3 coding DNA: TGTGCCAGCAGCTTGGTGAGCGGGGGGGCAGCATGGTACAATGAGCAGTTCTTC.